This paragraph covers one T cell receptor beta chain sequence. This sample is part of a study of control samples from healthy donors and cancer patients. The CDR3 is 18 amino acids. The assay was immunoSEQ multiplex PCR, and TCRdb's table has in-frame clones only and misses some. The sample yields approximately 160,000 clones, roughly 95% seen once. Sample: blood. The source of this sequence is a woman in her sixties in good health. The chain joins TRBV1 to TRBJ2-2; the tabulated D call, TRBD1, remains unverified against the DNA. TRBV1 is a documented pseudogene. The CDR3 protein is CTSSPNYRDRPNTGELFF. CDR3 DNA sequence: TGCACCAGCAGCCCTAACTATCGGGACAGACCGAACACCGGGGAGCTGTTTTTT.